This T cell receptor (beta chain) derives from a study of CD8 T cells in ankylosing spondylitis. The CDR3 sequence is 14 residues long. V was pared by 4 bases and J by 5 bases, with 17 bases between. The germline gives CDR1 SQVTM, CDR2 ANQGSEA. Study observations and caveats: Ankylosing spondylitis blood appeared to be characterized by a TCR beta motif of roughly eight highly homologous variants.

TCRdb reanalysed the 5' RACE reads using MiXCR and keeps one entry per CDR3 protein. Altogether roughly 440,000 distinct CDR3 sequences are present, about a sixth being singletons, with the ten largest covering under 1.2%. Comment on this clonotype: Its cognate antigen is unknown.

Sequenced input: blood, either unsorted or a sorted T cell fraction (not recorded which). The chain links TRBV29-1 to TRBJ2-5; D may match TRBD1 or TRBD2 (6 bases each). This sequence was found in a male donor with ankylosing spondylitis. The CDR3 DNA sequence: TGCAGCGTTGCAAGGTCGGGGGCCGGGGAGACCCAGTACTTC. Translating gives CSVARSGAGETQYF.